This record concerns one T cell receptor beta chain sequence. This specimen comes from a study of T cell changes during pregnancy in multiple sclerosis. With V trimmed by 4 bases and J by 4 bases, 6 bases remained unmatched. Germline loops: CDR1 SGDLS, CDR2 YYNGEE. This CDR3 spans 16 amino acids. Here immunoSEQ multiplex PCR was the method, and the copy in TCRdb shows in-frame clones only, minus some. The repertoire holds about 75,000 clones, with about 89% as singletons. The gene calls are TRBV9 and TRBJ1-3, with 12 bases identical to TRBD1. Specimen: peripheral blood, collected in the first trimester of pregnancy. This sequence originates from a female donor in good health, enrolled as a control in a pregnancy study. The CDR3 DNA reads TGTGCCAGCAGCCCAGGGGACAGGGGGCCGGGAAACACCATATATTTT. Its translation is CASSPGDRGPGNTIYF.